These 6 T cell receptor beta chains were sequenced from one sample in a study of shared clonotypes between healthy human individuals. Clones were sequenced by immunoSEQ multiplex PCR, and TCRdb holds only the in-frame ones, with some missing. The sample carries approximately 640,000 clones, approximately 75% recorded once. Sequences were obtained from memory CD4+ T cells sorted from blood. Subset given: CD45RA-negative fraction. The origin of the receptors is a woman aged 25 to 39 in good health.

The chain's CDR3 is CSADRLYEQFF. The CDR3 coding sequence is TGCAGTGCTGACCGACTATATGAGCAGTTCTTC. This sequence joins TRBV20-1 and TRBJ2-1, with D maybe TRBD2 (5 bases). CDR3 size: 11 residues. Germline CDR1 and CDR2: DFQATT and SNEGSKA (reference sequence). Trimming took 5 bases from V and 8 from J, leaving 10 bases between them.

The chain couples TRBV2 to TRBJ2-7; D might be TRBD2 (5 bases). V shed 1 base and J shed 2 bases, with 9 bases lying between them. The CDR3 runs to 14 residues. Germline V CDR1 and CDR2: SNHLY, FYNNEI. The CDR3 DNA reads TGTGCCAGCAGTGAAGTGGAGGTAACCTACGAGCAGTACTTC. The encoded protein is CASSEVEVTYEQYF.

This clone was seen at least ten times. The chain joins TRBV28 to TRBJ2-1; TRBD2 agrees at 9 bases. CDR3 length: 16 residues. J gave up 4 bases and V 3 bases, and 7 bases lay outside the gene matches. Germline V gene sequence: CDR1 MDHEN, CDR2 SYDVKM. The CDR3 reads CASSLGGTSSYNEQFF. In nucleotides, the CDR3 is TGTGCCAGCAGTTTGGGAGGGACTAGCAGTTACAATGAGCAGTTCTTC.

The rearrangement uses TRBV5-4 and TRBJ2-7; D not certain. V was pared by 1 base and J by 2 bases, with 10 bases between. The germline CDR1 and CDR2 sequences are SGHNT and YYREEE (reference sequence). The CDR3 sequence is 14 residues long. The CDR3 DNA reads TGTGCCAGCAGCTTGTTGGCAGAAACCTACGAGCAGTACTTC. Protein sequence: CASSLLAETYEQYF.

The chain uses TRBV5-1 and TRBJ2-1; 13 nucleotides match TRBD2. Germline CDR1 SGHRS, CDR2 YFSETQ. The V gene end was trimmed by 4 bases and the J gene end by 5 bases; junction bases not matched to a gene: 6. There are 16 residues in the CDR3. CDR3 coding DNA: TGCGCCAGCAGCCACAAGGGACTAGCGGGACACAATGAGCAGTTCTTC. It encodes CASSHKGLAGHNEQFF.

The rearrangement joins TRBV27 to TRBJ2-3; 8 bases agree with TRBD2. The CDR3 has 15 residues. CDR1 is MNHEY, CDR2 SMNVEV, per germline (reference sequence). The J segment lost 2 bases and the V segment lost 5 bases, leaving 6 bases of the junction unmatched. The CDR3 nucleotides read TGTGCCAGCAGTATGGGACTAGTGTTCACAGATACGCAGTATTTT. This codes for CASSMGLVFTDTQYF.